A single sample gave rise to the 18 T cell receptor beta chains below, sequenced in a study of blood T cells in healthy people across ages (dated by TCRdb to between 2015 and 2017). Libraries were constructed by 5' RACE. Data came from an Illumina HiSeq 2500. A second roughly 7 to 12 cycle PCR used a sample-barcoded 5' primer and a J-beta primer mix. TCRdb redid the processing of the public reads, applying fastp at Q25 and MiXCR, and retained in-frame beta chains. A single entry per CDR3 protein holds the most common genes and DNA from its merged rows. This sample comprises about 1,500,000 distinct CDR3 sequences, 42% of them detected only once. 7% to 9.5% of the sample is held by the ten biggest clonotypes. The sequenced material came from blood. These receptors were taken from a woman between 18 and 29 years old in good health.

CDR3 DNA: TGCGCCAGCAGCAGGGGTCCCACTGACTACGAGCAGTACTTC. This encodes CASSRGPTDYEQYF. This chain links TRBV5-1 with TRBJ2-7; weak D call: TRBD1 (5 bases). This CDR3 comprises 14 residues. Germline CDR1 and CDR2: SGHRS and YFSETQ. The V end lost 4 bases, the J end lost 3 bases, and 14 bases lay between the germline ends.

The chain is built from TRBV6-6 and TRBJ2-5, with 13 bases matching TRBD2. This CDR3 has 14 amino acids. V gave up 9 bases and J gave up 11 bases; unmatched junction bases: 12. The V gene's germline CDR1 is MNHNY and CDR2 SVGAGI (reference sequence). CDR3 loop: CASGTSGDSNEQYF. The CDR3 DNA reads TGTGCCAGTGGGACTAGCGGGGATTCCAATGAGCAGTACTTC.

The genes are TRBV5-1 and TRBJ1-1, with 9 bases matching TRBD1. The V gene's germline CDR1 is SGHRS and CDR2 YFSETQ. The CDR3 runs 16 residues. The V gene end was trimmed by 2 bases and the J gene end by 5 bases; junction bases not matched to a gene: 10. The CDR3 DNA sequence: TGCGCCAGCAGCTTTATTTTAAACAGGGGGCGGACTGAAGCTTTCTTT. It yields the protein CASSFILNRGRTEAFF.

The V call is TRBV3-1, the J call TRBJ1-2, with 9 bases lining up with TRBD1. The CDR3 loop spans 14 amino acids. The V and J ends lost 3 bases and 6 bases, in that order; junction bases with no gene match: 5. CDR1 and CDR2 from the germline V gene are LGHDT and YNNKEL (reference sequence). Here the CDR3 reads CASSQGQGVDGYTF. The CDR3 DNA reads as TGTGCCAGCAGCCAGGGACAGGGTGTCGATGGCTACACCTTC. Drawing the rest from reference TRBV3-1 and TRBJ1-2, the complete variable domain is DTAVSQTPKYLVTQMGNDKSIKCEQNLGHDTMYWYKQDSKKFLKIMFSYNNKELIINETVPNRFSPKSPDKAHLNLHINSLELGDSAVYFCASSQGQGVDGYTFGSGTRLTVV.

This clonotype was found a few times. The genes are TRBV7-9 and TRBJ2-2, with D perhaps matching TRBD2 (5 bases). V lost 0 bases and J lost 3, with 8 bases in between. The CDR3 sequence is 15 residues long. Germline CDR1 SEHNR, CDR2 FQNEAQ (reference sequence). CDR3 bases: TGTGCCAGCAGCTTAGCGGGGAGATACACCGGGGAGCTGTTTTTT. Its translation is CASSLAGRYTGELFF.

This chain connects TRBV7-8 to TRBJ2-3; D not certain. Trimming removed 4 bases at V and 10 bases at J, with 12 bases between. The CDR3 sequence is 12 residues long. Germline CDR1 is SGHVS and CDR2 is FQNEAQ. CDR3 DNA sequence: TGTGCCAGCAGCTCCAGGTCGACCGCGCAGTATTTT. Its translation: CASSSRSTAQYF.

This sequence joins TRBV29-1 and TRBJ1-4; 9 nucleotides match TRBD1. CDR1 is SQVTM and CDR2 is ANQGSEA in the germline V gene. This CDR3 is built from 12 residues. The V segment lost 6 bases and the J segment 10 bases; nucleotides outside the gene matches: 6. CDR3 sequence reads: CSVAGQGSKLFF. CDR3 nucleotides: TGCAGCGTCGCCGGACAGGGGTCAAAACTGTTTTTT. The whole variable domain, filled in from reference TRBV29-1 and TRBJ1-4, reads SAVISQKPSRDICQRGTSLTIQCQVDSQVTMMFWYRQQPGQSLTLIATANQGSEATYESGFVIDKFPISRPNLTFSTLTVSNMSPEDSSIYLCSVAGQGSKLFFGSGTQLSVL.

This clonotype was detected only a few times. V and J are TRBV29-1 and TRBJ2-3; D not certain. V was shortened by 3 bases and J by 3 bases, with 10 bases between the two germline ends. This CDR3 is 13 amino acids long. The germline V gene encodes CDR1 SQVTM and CDR2 ANQGSEA. CDR3: CSVEGEATDTQYF. The CDR3 DNA is TGCAGCGTTGAGGGTGAAGCGACAGATACGCAGTATTTT.

V gene TRBV4-1 combines with J gene TRBJ2-1, with 9 bases lining up with TRBD2. The V segment lost 6 bases and the J segment 7 bases; nucleotides outside the gene matches: 13. The CDR3 is made up of 16 amino acids. CDR1 and CDR2 (germline): MGHRA, YSYEKL. CDR3 in amino acids: CASRPPPASGINEQFF. CDR3 sequence (DNA): TGCGCCAGCAGACCCCCGCCGGCTAGCGGGATAAATGAGCAGTTCTTC.

The CDR3 spells CASSETASGGIYEQYF. The CDR3 DNA sequence: TGTGCCAGCAGTGAAACTGCTAGCGGGGGTATCTACGAGCAGTACTTC. The chain employs TRBV2 and TRBJ2-7; TRBD2 matches 10 bases. The germline V gene has CDR1 SNHLY and CDR2 FYNNEI. The length of the CDR3 is 16 residues. Germline trimming cut 2 bases from V and 3 bases from J; bases unmatched to any gene: 7.

This clonotype was seen a handful of times. The chain uses TRBV3-1 and TRBJ2-3, with D possibly matching TRBD1 (6 bases). Between the trimmed V and J ends, which lost 3 bases and 5 bases, there was a span of 9 bases. Germline V gives CDR1 LGHDT, CDR2 YNNKEL (reference sequence). The CDR3 is 13 residues long. The CDR3 here is CASSHRGGDTQYF. In DNA, the CDR3 is TGTGCCAGCAGCCACCGAGGGGGAGATACGCAGTATTTT.

This clonotype was found a few times. The J gene is TRBJ2-3, the V gene TRBV10-3, with TRBD1 matching over 7 bases. Per germline, CDR1 ENHRY and CDR2 SYGVKD. V dropped 5 bases and J dropped 0; count of bases not matched to a gene: 2. This CDR3 has 14 residues. The CDR3 nucleotides are TGTGCCATCAGTTGGGACAGAAGCACAGATACGCAGTATTTT. Its translation is CAISWDRSTDTQYF.

This clonotype occurred once. J is TRBJ1-3 and V is TRBV9; TRBD1 matches 7 bases. Germline V gene lookup returns CDR1 SGDLS and CDR2 YYNGEE. This CDR3 is 18 amino acids long. Trimming removed 3 bases from V and 2 bases from J; junction bases left unmatched: 14. The CDR3 loop is CASSGPQDRTFPGNTIYF. The CDR3 region has the DNA TGTGCCAGCAGCGGTCCCCAGGACAGGACTTTCCCTGGAAACACCATATATTTT.

The chain recombines TRBV14 with TRBJ2-4; 10 bases are a match to TRBD1. The tail of the sequence fits TRBJ2-7 better, so the J call may be wrong. Germline V gives CDR1 SGHDN, CDR2 FVKESK. The CDR3 loop spans 16 amino acids. The CDR3 DNA is TGTGCCAGCAGCCAAGGATGGGGGACAGGGGTTTACGAGCAGTACTTC. This gives the protein CASSQGWGTGVYEQYF.

DNA of the CDR3: TGCAGCGTTGAAGGGGACAGGGGGCCGAACGAGCAGTACTTC. It specifies CSVEGDRGPNEQYF. The chain links TRBV29-1 to TRBJ2-7, with 12 bases that match TRBD1. The CDR3 has 14 residues. Germline V lookup: CDR1 SQVTM, CDR2 ANQGSEA. Trimming at V came to 1 base and at J to 5 bases, leaving 3 bases not matched to a gene.

The chain joins TRBV3-1 to TRBJ2-3; D could derive from TRBD1 or TRBD2 (5 bases each). V lost 4 bases to trimming and J lost 1 base, with 18 bases between them. Germline CDR1 LGHDT, CDR2 YNNKEL (reference sequence). The CDR3 covers 17 residues. This CDR3 is CASSRRGVIARTDTQYF. CDR3 DNA: TGTGCCAGCAGCCGCAGAGGGGTAATAGCTCGCACAGATACGCAGTATTTT.

The chain joins TRBV2 to TRBJ2-1; 7 bases are a match to TRBD2. J lost 8 bases, V lost 4 bases, and 14 bases had no gene match. The germline gives CDR1 SNHLY, CDR2 FYNNEI. CDR3 size: 16 residues. CDR3 in amino acids: CASSGWAGAQADEQFF. As DNA, the CDR3 is TGTGCCAGCAGTGGCTGGGCGGGAGCGCAGGCGGATGAGCAGTTCTTC.

The rearrangement links TRBV7-2 to TRBJ2-1; 10 nucleotides align to TRBD2. Germline values: CDR1 SGHTA, CDR2 FQGNSA. Trimming at V came to 5 bases and at J to 7 bases, leaving 11 bases not matched to a gene. This CDR3 is built from 16 residues. The CDR3, as DNA: TGTGCCAGCAGCAGGGGGCTAGCGGGAGCCAAGAATGAGCAGTTCTTC. Its protein is CASSRGLAGAKNEQFF.